This TCR beta chain stems from a study of cytomegalovirus exposure and HLA in healthy donors. Overall study results and limits: Researchers reported that a few CMV-associated chains were confirmed in vitro as CMV antigen-specific.

Of note for this clone: Its matching antigen is unknown.

The donors belonged to the approximately 120-subject validation cohort, separate from the roughly 700-subject first cohort. TCRdb's copy holds only in-frame clones and misses some; the assay was immunoSEQ multiplex PCR. The repertoire holds 100,000 to 150,000 clones, roughly 90% seen once, with around 3.4% in the top ten. This CDR3 spans 13 amino acids. V lost 4 bases, J lost 2 bases, and 1 base stayed unmatched. Germline CDR1 reads MNHNS; CDR2 reads SASEGT. Sequencing was done on a sample of PBMCs. V is TRBV6-1 and J is TRBJ2-5; 7 positions agree with TRBD1. This sequence was found in a man aged 30-40 years in good health and CMV-seronegative. CDR3 loop: CASSGTGQETQYF. Here the CDR3 DNA reads TGTGCCAGCAGTGGGACAGGACAAGAGACCCAGTACTTC.